These 32 T cell receptor beta chains came from one sample sequenced in a study of blood T cell repertoires in COVID-19. Sequenced by immunoSEQ multiplex PCR; TCRdb stores in-frame clones only, minus some. The sample lists about 97,000 clones; more than 75% were seen once. The source material was peripheral blood. Receptors originate from a man aged 60 to 75 with active or convalescent COVID-19.

The chain recombines TRBV3-1 (or the pseudogene TRBV3-2) with TRBJ1-6; 7 bases fit TRBD1. Germline-derived CDR1 and CDR2 are LGHDT and YNNKEL (reference sequence). The CDR3 runs 18 residues. After removal of 2 bases from V and 6 bases from J, the junction contained 13 bases not matched to a gene. The CDR3 DNA is TGTGCCAGCAGCCAACACGGGACAGCCCATCAGTTTAATTCACCCCTCCACTTT. Encoded protein: CASSQHGTAHQFNSPLHF.

The V and J genes are TRBV5-1 and TRBJ1-1; tentative D call: TRBD1 (6 bases). V was trimmed by 2 bases and J by 5 bases, leaving 10 bases between them. The CDR3 totals 13 residues. CDR1 and CDR2 from the germline V gene are SGHRS and YFSETQ. The CDR3 sequence: CASSFRGRTEAFF. The CDR3 nucleotides are TGCGCCAGCAGCTTTAGGGGGAGAACTGAAGCTTTCTTT.

This rearrangement joins TRBV5-1 to TRBJ1-1; tentative D call: TRBD1 (6 bases). Trimming left V 4 bases short and J 1 base short, with 11 bases between. The CDR3 loop spans 14 amino acids. Germline V lookup: CDR1 SGHRS, CDR2 YFSETQ. CDR3 nucleotides: TGCGCCAGCAGCAATGGACAGCCGAACACTGAAGCTTTCTTT. It translates to CASSNGQPNTEAFF. The variable domain in full, with the rest retrieved from reference TRBV5-1 and TRBJ1-1, is KAGVTQTPRYLIKTRGQQVTLSCSPISGHRSVSWYQQTPGQGLQFLFEYFSETQRNKGNFPGRFSGRQFSNSRSEMNVSTLELGDSALYLCASSNGQPNTEAFFGQGTRLTVV.

This chain uses TRBV5-5 with TRBJ1-2; D is unclear. V dropped 2 bases and J dropped 2 bases, with 10 bases sitting between them. In germline, CDR1 is SGHKS, CDR2 YYEKEE (reference sequence). The CDR3 runs to 14 residues. In nucleotides, the CDR3 is TGTGCCAGCAGCTTAGTGGGCAGCAACTATGGCTACACCTTC. Amino acid sequence: CASSLVGSNYGYTF.

The chain uses TRBV18 and TRBJ2-3; 8 positions match TRBD1. V was pared by 6 bases and J by 2 bases, with 7 bases of the junction left unmatched. Germline V gene data show CDR1 as KGHSH and CDR2 as LQKENI. The CDR3 has 15 residues. The CDR3 sequence is CASSTNRGDTDTQYF. The DNA of the CDR3 is TGTGCCAGCTCTACCAACAGGGGGGACACAGATACGCAGTATTTT.

The rearrangement links TRBV28 to TRBJ2-3; D is unclear. The V gene lost 3 bases and the J gene lost 6 bases, with 19 bases spanning the gap. The CDR3 is 16 residues long. CDR1 MDHEN and CDR2 SYDVKM come from the germline V gene. The CDR3 spells CASSLGDHPPRDTQYF. CDR3 in DNA: TGTGCCAGCAGTTTGGGCGATCATCCACCCAGGGATACGCAGTATTTT.

The V call is TRBV21-1, the J call TRBJ1-1; the D call TRBD1 from the table was never checked on the DNA. TRBV21-1 is listed as a pseudogene. The CDR3 is 16 residues long. In DNA form, the CDR3 reads TGTGCCAGCAGCACCCACCTGACAGACCCAAACACTGAAGCTTTCTTT. Translation: CASSTHLTDPNTEAFF.

The rearrangement joins TRBV7-9 to TRBJ2-4, with TRBD1 as a possible D gene (7 bases). This CDR3 region has 14 residues. V gave up 4 bases and J gave up 2 bases, with 9 bases separating them. Germline CDR1 and CDR2: SEHNR and FQNEAQ (reference sequence). CDR3 coding DNA: TGTGCCAGCAGCTCAGGGGGGACCAAAAACATTCAGTACTTC. This encodes CASSSGGTKNIQYF.

Comments on this clone: Other DNA sequences in this specimen translate into the identical CDR3. The chain employs TRBV5-8 and TRBJ2-5; 10 bases map to TRBD1. Germline values: CDR1 SGHTS, CDR2 YDEGEE. J lost 2 bases, V lost 4 bases, and 5 bases had no gene match. The CDR3 has 15 residues. The CDR3 loop reads CASSTGTGVQETQYF. The CDR3 bases are TGTGCCAGCAGCACAGGGACAGGGGTACAAGAGACCCAGTACTTC.

V and J are TRBV19 and TRBJ1-6; 7 positions agree with TRBD1. Germline V gene lookup returns CDR1 LNHDA and CDR2 SQIVND (reference sequence). The CDR3 runs 14 residues. Trimming at V came to 5 bases and at J to 10 bases, leaving 8 bases not matched to a gene. DNA for the CDR3: TGTGCCAGTAGTGTCCGGGACAGAGGGTCACCCCTCCACTTT. It is translated as CASSVRDRGSPLHF.

This sequence joins TRBV3-1 (or the pseudogene TRBV3-2) and TRBJ2-6, with D maybe TRBD1 (6 bases). Trimming pared 1 base from V and 0 bases from J, leaving 10 bases between. Germline assignment: CDR1 LGHDT and CDR2 YNNKEL (reference sequence). CDR3 size: 17 residues. The chain's CDR3 is CASSQVGQSSGANVLTF. CDR3 coding DNA: TGTGCCAGCAGCCAAGTTGGACAGAGCTCTGGGGCCAACGTCCTGACTTTC.

This chain joins TRBV10-1 and TRBJ2-1; 8 nucleotides agree with TRBD2. After removal of 3 bases from V and 5 bases from J, the junction contained 18 bases not matched to a gene. CDR3 length equals 19 residues. In germline, CDR1 is WNHNN, CDR2 SYGVQD (reference sequence). The CDR3 here is CASSDYPVLGTSGDNEQFF. Written as DNA, the CDR3 is TGCGCCAGCAGTGATTATCCTGTTTTGGGAACTAGCGGCGACAATGAGCAGTTCTTC.

This sequence joins TRBV2 and TRBJ1-5, with TRBD1 identical over 7 bases. Germline V lookup: CDR1 SNHLY, CDR2 FYNNEI. V dropped 7 bases and J dropped 4; count of bases not matched to a gene: 7. The CDR3 runs to 14 residues. The CDR3 DNA sequence: TGTGCCAGCAATATAGGGGGCGCGAATCAGCCCCAGCATTTT. As protein: CASNIGGANQPQHF.

This sequence joins TRBV28 and TRBJ1-4; no clear D gene. The CDR3 covers 15 residues. V was clipped by 4 bases and J by 5 bases, with 14 bases between them. The germline V gene encodes CDR1 MDHEN and CDR2 SYDVKM. In DNA form, the CDR3 reads TGTGCCAGCAGTTCTCCACAGATAATCAATGAAAAACTGTTTTTT. Encoded protein: CASSSPQIINEKLFF.

The J gene is TRBJ2-1, the V gene TRBV4-1; D perhaps matches TRBD1 (5 bases). The CDR3 sequence is 12 residues long. Trimming left V 3 bases short and J 7 bases short, with 7 bases between. CDR1 is MGHRA, CDR2 YSYEKL, per germline. CDR3 protein: CASSHRVNEQFF. The CDR3 DNA reads as TGCGCCAGCAGCCACAGGGTGAATGAGCAGTTCTTC.

This clone was counted once. In DNA, the CDR3 is TGTGCCAGCAGTTACTCAACAGATCAATATGGCTACACCTTC. Translated: CASSYSTDQYGYTF. V is TRBV6-2 or TRBV6-3 and J is TRBJ1-2, with D unresolved. Germline values: CDR1 MNHEY, CDR2 SVGEGT. With 0 bases removed from V and 5 bases from J, the gap between germline ends came to 10 bases. This CDR3 is built from 14 residues.

The chain recombines TRBV29-1 with TRBJ2-5; 12 bases line up with TRBD2. V lost 6 bases to trimming and J lost 4 bases; unmatched junction nucleotides: 9. The CDR3 covers 15 residues. The germline V gene encodes CDR1 SQVTM and CDR2 ANQGSEA. The CDR3 coding sequence is TGCAGCGTGGACAGGCTAGCGGGAGGGCGAGAGACCCAGTACTTC. Translation: CSVDRLAGGRETQYF.

The chain recombines TRBV7-8 with TRBJ2-1; the match to TRBD1 covers 7 bases. Germline CDR1 and CDR2: SGHVS and FQNEAQ. This CDR3 spans 14 amino acids. V was pared by 2 bases and J by 5 bases, with 3 bases of the junction left unmatched. The CDR3 bases are TGTGCCAGCAGCTTACTAGGGGGCAACAATGAGCAGTTCTTC. The encoded protein is CASSLLGGNNEQFF.

The chain is built from TRBV27 and TRBJ1-1; the match to TRBD1 covers 10 bases. This CDR3 has 16 amino acids. With V trimmed by 3 bases and J by 1 base, 5 bases remained unmatched. Looked up from germline, CDR1 is MNHEY and CDR2 is SMNVEV (reference sequence). The CDR3 loop reads CASSFGQGVRNTEAFF. DNA of the CDR3: TGTGCCAGCAGTTTCGGACAGGGGGTGAGGAACACTGAAGCTTTCTTT.

The chain recombines TRBV29-1 with TRBJ1-1; no clear D gene. In germline, CDR1 is SQVTM, CDR2 ANQGSEA. The CDR3 contains 13 residues. V lost 5 bases and J 0 bases, leaving 10 bases between the germline ends. DNA of the CDR3: TGCAGCGTTTCCATCAACATGAACACTGAAGCTTTCTTT. The encoded protein is CSVSINMNTEAFF.

The gene calls are TRBV6-5 and TRBJ1-1, with 7 bases identical to TRBD1. This CDR3 has 15 residues. Germline CDR1 is MNHEY and CDR2 is SVGAGI. The trim removed 4 bases at V and 6 bases at J, leaving 11 bases unmatched. For the CDR3, the DNA is TGTGCCAGCAGTTCGGGTCACAGGGGAGGCCCTGAAGCTTTCTTT. Its protein is CASSSGHRGGPEAFF.

The genes are TRBV24-1 and TRBJ1-2; 8 nucleotides align to TRBD1. Germline-derived CDR1 and CDR2 are KGHDR and SFDVKD. The ends lost 4 bases at V and 9 bases at J; junction bases unmatched: 9. The CDR3 runs 14 residues. The CDR3: CATSEDGQGGRYTF. In DNA, the CDR3 is TGTGCCACCAGTGAAGACGGACAGGGCGGACGCTACACCTTC.

This clone was picked up a small number of times. The chain has TRBV4-3 and TRBJ2-1, with 7 bases identical to TRBD1. J lost 8 bases, V lost 3 bases, and 10 bases had no gene match. The V gene's germline CDR1 is LGHNA and CDR2 YSLEER. This CDR3 has 15 amino acids. The CDR3 here is CASSQTGSEHDEQFF. Written as DNA, the CDR3 is TGCGCCAGCAGCCAGACAGGGAGTGAACACGATGAGCAGTTCTTC.

This clone was seen once. CDR3 DNA sequence: TGTGCCAGCAGTTACCGGGACTCCTGGGACACTGAAGCTTTCTTT. The encoded protein is CASSYRDSWDTEAFF. V gene TRBV6-6 combines with J gene TRBJ1-1; tentative D call: TRBD1 (5 bases). Germline V CDR1 and CDR2: MNHNY, SVGAGI (reference sequence). With 2 bases removed from V and 3 bases from J, the gap between germline ends came to 13 bases. This CDR3 comprises 15 residues.

This clone was picked up many times. The chain links TRBV5-4 to TRBJ2-1, with TRBD2 matching 8 bases. Per germline, CDR1 SGHNT and CDR2 YYREEE (reference sequence). J lost 0 bases, V lost 4 bases, and 3 bases had no gene match. CDR3 length: 15 residues. The CDR3: CASSPGGPSYNEQFF. CDR3 coding DNA: TGTGCCAGCAGCCCGGGGGGGCCCTCCTACAATGAGCAGTTCTTC. The complete variable domain, with remaining parts taken from reference TRBV5-4 and TRBJ2-1, reads ETGVTQSPTHLIKTRGQQVTLRCSSQSGHNTVSWYQQALGQGPQFIFQYYREEENGRGNFPPRFSGLQFPNYSSELNVNALELDDSALYLCASSPGGPSYNEQFFGPGTRLTVL.

V is TRBV5-1 and J is TRBJ2-2, with D possibly TRBD1 on 6 matching bases. The length of the CDR3 is 16 residues. V dropped 2 bases and J dropped 4 bases, with 15 bases sitting between them. Germline V gene lookup returns CDR1 SGHRS and CDR2 YFSETQ. CDR3 DNA sequence: TGCGCCAGCAGCTTCATCCGGGACACATCCACCGGGGAGCTGTTTTTT. Translated, it gives CASSFIRDTSTGELFF.

V and J are TRBV12-3 or TRBV12-4 and TRBJ1-2; 7 bases match TRBD1. V trimming: 5 bases; J trimming: 4 bases; junction bases outside the gene matches: 4. There are 13 residues in the CDR3. CDR3 sequence reads: CASSRTGAYGYTF. In DNA form, the CDR3 reads TGTGCCAGCAGTCGCACAGGGGCCTATGGCTACACCTTC.

The chain is built from TRBV7-2 and TRBJ2-1; 8 nucleotides align to TRBD1. V shed 4 bases, J shed 3 bases, and the junction held 5 bases outside the gene matches. Looked up from germline, CDR1 is SGHTA and CDR2 is FQGNSA. The CDR3 spans 15 residues. Written as DNA, the CDR3 is TGTGCCAGCAGCTCTGACAGGGGTGGCTACAATGAGCAGTTCTTC. Protein product: CASSSDRGGYNEQFF.

The chain couples TRBV20-1 to TRBJ2-7; D is unresolved. The V end lost 5 bases, the J end lost 6 bases, and 11 bases lay between the germline ends. The CDR3 length is 11 residues. The germline gives CDR1 DFQATT, CDR2 SNEGSKA (reference sequence). In nucleotides, the CDR3 is TGCAGTGCTCTTGAGTCCCTCGAGCAGTACGTC. It specifies CSALESLEQYV.

The chain recombines TRBV19 with TRBJ2-1; 14 nucleotides agree with TRBD2. The trim removed 2 bases at V and 6 bases at J, leaving 6 bases unmatched. The CDR3 loop spans 17 amino acids. CDR1 and CDR2 from the germline V gene are LNHDA and SQIVND (reference sequence). CDR3 amino acids: CASSIQGLAGGFNEQFF. DNA of the CDR3: TGTGCCAGTAGTATACAAGGACTAGCGGGAGGTTTCAATGAGCAGTTCTTC.

This chain joins TRBV30 and TRBJ1-2, with unresolved D. Germline V gene sequence: CDR1 GTSNPN, CDR2 SVGIG (reference sequence). The CDR3 runs 16 residues. The V gene lost 0 bases and the J gene lost 4 bases, with 18 bases spanning the gap. The DNA of the CDR3 is TGTGCCTGGAGTGTTGGAGGCGTTCTACCTCTCTATGGCTACACCTTC. Residues: CAWSVGGVLPLYGYTF.

The gene calls are TRBV5-6 and TRBJ1-2; no clear D. The V and J ends lost 0 bases and 4 bases respectively, with 10 bases between them. The germline V gene has CDR1 SGHDT and CDR2 YYEEEE. CDR3 size: 14 residues. This CDR3 reads CASSLVGEGYGYTF. In nucleotides, the CDR3 is TGTGCCAGCAGCTTGGTCGGGGAGGGCTATGGCTACACCTTC.